This TCR beta chain is drawn from a study of blood T cell repertoires in COVID-19. Looking at the study overall: Both acute and convalescent COVID-19 samples were obtained from the United States, Italy and Spain. PBMCs, B-cell-depleted T cells, or T cells provided the cDNA or gDNA that made up the material.

Per the authors' pipeline: Using reference gene primer amplification, nucleated cell counts were estimated. Profiled with immunoSEQ multiplex PCR; TCRdb holds only in-frame clones, not every one. Clonal size and the V and J genes are those of that table, whereas D and trimming came from the DNA. The sample yields 200,000 to 250,000 clones, 85% to 90% seen once. This CDR3 has 14 residues. Germline V lookup: CDR1 MNHEY, CDR2 SVGEGT. With 4 bases removed from V and 1 base from J, the gap between germline ends came to 10 bases. The TCR originated in a man aged 50 to 60 with acute or convalescent COVID-19. V gene TRBV6-2 or TRBV6-3 combines with J gene TRBJ1-1; tentative D call: TRBD1 (6 bases). The sample taken for sequencing was peripheral blood. CDR3 sequence reads: CASSSPTGNTEAFF. The DNA for the CDR3 is TGTGCCAGCAGTTCCCCGACAGGGAACACTGAAGCTTTCTTT.